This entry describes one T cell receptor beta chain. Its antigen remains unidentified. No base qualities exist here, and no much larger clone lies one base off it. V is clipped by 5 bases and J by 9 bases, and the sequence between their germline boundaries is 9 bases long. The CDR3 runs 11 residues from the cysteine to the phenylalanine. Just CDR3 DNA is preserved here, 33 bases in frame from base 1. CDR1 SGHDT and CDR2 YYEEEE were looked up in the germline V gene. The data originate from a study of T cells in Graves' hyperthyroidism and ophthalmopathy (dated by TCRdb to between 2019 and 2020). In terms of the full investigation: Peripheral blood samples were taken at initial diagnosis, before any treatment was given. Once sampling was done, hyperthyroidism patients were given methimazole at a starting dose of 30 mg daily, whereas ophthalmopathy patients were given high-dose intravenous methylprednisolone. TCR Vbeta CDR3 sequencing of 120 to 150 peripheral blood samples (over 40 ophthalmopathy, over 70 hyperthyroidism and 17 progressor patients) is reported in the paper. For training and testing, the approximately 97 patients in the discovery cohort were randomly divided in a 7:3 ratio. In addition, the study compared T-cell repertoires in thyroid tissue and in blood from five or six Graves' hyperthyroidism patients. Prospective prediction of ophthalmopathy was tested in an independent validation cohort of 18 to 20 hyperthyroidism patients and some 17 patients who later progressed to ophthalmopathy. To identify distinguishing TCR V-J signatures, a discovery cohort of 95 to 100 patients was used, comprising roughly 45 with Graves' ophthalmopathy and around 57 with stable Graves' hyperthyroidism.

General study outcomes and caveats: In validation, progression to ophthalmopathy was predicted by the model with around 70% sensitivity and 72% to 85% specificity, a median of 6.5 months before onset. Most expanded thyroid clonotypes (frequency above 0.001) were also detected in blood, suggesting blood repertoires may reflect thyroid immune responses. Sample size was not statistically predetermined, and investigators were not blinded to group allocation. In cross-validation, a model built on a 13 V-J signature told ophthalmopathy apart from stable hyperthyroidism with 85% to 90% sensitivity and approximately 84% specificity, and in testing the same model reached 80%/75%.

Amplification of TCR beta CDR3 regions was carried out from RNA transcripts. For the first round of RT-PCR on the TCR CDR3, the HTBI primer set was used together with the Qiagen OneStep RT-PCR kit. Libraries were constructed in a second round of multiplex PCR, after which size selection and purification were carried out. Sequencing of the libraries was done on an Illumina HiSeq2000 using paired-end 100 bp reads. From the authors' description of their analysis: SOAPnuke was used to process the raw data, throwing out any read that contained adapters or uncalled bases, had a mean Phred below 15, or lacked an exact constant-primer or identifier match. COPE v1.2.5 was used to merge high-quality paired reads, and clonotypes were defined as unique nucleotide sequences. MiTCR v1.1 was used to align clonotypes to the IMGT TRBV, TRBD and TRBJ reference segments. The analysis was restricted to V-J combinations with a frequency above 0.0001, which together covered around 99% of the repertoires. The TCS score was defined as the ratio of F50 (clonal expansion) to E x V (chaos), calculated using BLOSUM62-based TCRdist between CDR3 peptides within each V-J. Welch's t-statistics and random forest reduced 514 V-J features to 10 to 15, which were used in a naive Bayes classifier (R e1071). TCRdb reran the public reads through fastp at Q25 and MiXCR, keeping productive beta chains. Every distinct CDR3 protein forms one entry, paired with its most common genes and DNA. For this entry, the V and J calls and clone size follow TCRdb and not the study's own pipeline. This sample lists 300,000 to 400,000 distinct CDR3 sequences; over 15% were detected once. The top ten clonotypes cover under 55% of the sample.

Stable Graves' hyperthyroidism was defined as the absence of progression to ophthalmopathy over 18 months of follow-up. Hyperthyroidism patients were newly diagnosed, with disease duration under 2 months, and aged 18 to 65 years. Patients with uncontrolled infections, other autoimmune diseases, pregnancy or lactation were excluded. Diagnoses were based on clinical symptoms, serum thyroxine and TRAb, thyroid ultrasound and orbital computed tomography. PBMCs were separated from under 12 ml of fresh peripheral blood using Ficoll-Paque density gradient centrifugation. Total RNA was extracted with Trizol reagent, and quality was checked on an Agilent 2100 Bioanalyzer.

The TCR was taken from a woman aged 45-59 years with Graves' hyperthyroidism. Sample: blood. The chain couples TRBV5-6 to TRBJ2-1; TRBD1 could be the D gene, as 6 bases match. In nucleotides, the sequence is TGTGCCAGCAGGGGGGCCAGTGAGCAGTTCTTC. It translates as CASRGASEQFF.